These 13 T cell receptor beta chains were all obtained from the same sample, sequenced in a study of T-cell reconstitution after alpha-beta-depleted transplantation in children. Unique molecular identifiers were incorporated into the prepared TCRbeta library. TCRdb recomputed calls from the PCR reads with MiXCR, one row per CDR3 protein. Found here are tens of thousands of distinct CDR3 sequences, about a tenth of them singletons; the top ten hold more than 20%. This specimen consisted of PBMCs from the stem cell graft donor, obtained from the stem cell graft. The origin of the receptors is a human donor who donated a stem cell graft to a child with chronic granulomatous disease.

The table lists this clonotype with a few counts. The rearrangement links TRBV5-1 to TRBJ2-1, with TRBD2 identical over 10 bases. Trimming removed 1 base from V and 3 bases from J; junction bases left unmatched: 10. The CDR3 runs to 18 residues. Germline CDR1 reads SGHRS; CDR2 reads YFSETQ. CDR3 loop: CASSLRVVSGRNYNEQFF. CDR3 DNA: TGCGCCAGCAGCTTGCGCGTTGTTAGCGGGAGGAACTACAATGAGCAGTTCTTC.

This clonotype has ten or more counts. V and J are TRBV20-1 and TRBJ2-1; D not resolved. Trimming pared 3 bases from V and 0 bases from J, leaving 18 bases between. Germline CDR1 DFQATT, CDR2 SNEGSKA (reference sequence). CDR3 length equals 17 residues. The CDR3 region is CSARVVAQLGSYNEQFF. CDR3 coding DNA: TGCAGTGCTAGGGTCGTAGCACAGTTAGGCTCCTACAATGAGCAGTTCTTC.

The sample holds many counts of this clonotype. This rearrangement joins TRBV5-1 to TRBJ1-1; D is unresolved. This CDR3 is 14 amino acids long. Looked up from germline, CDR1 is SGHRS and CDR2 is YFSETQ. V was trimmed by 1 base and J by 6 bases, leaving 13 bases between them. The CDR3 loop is CASSLQALAAEAFF. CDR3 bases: TGCGCCAGCAGCTTGCAAGCTCTTGCCGCTGAAGCTTTCTTT. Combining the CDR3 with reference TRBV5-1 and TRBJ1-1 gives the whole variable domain KAGVTQTPRYLIKTRGQQVTLSCSPISGHRSVSWYQQTPGQGLQFLFEYFSETQRNKGNFPGRFSGRQFSNSRSEMNVSTLELGDSALYLCASSLQALAAEAFFGQGTRLTVV.

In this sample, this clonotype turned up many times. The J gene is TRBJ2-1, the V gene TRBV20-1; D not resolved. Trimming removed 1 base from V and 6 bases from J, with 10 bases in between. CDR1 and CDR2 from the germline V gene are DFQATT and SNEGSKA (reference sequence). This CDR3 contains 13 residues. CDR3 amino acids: CSARVTPGNEQFF. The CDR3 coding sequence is TGCAGTGCTAGAGTCACTCCGGGCAATGAGCAGTTCTTC.

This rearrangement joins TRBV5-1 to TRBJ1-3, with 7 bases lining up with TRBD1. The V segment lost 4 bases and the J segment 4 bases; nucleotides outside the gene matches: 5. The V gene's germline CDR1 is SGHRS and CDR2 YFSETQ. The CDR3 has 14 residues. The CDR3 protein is CASSPTGRGNTIYF. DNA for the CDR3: TGCGCCAGCAGCCCGACAGGGCGAGGAAACACCATATATTTT. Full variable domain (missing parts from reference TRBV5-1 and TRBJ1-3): KAGVTQTPRYLIKTRGQQVTLSCSPISGHRSVSWYQQTPGQGLQFLFEYFSETQRNKGNFPGRFSGRQFSNSRSEMNVSTLELGDSALYLCASSPTGRGNTIYFGEGSWLTVV.

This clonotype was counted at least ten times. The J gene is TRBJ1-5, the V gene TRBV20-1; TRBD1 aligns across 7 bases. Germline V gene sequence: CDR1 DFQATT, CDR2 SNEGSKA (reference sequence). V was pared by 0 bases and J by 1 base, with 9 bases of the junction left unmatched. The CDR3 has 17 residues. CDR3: CSARDSQSDRSNQPQHF. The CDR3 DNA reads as TGCAGTGCTAGAGATTCGCAGTCGGACAGGAGCAATCAGCCCCAGCATTTT.

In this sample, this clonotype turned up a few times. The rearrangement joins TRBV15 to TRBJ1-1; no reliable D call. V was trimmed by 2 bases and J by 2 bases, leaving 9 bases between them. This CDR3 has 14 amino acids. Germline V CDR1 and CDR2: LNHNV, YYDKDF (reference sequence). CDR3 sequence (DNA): TGTGCCACCAGCAGAAGAGAGGGAAACACTGAAGCTTTCTTT. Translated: CATSRREGNTEAFF.

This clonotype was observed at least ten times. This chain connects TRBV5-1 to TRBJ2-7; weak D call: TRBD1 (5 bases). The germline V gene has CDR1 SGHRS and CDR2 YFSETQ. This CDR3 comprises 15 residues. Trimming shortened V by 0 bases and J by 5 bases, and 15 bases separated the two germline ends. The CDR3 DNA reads TGCGCCAGCAGCTTGGAATCAGGGCGGTCCGACGAGCAGTACTTC. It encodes CASSLESGRSDEQYF. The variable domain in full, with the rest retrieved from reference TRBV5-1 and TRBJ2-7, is KAGVTQTPRYLIKTRGQQVTLSCSPISGHRSVSWYQQTPGQGLQFLFEYFSETQRNKGNFPGRFSGRQFSNSRSEMNVSTLELGDSALYLCASSLESGRSDEQYFGPGTRLTVT.

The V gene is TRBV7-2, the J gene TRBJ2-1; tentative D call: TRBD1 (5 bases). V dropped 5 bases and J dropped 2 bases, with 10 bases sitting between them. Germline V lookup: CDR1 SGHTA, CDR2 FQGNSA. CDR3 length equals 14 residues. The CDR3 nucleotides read TGTGCCAGCAGCCCTCAGGGTACCTACAATGAGCAGTTCTTC. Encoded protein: CASSPQGTYNEQFF.

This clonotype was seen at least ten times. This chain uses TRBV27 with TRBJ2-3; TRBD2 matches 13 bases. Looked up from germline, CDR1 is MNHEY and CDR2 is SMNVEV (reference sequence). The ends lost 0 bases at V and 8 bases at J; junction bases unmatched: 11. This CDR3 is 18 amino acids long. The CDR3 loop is CASSLSPGLAGVAGTQYF. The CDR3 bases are TGTGCCAGCAGTTTATCGCCAGGACTAGCGGGGGTCGCTGGTACGCAGTATTTT.

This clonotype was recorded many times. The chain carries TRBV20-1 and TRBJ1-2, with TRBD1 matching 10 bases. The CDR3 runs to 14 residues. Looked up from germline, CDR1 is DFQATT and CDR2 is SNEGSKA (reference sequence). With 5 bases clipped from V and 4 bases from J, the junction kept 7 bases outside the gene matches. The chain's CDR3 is CSALTTGGGYGYTF. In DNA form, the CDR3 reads TGCAGTGCTCTGACGACAGGGGGCGGCTATGGCTACACCTTC.

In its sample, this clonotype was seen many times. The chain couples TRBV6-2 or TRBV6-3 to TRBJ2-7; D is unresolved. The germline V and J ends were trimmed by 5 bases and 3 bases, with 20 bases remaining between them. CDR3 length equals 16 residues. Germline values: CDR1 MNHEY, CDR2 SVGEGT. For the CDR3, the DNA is TGTGCCAGCAGTCCCTCGCGCCTCCTCCACTACTACGAGCAGTACTTC. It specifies CASSPSRLLHYYEQYF.

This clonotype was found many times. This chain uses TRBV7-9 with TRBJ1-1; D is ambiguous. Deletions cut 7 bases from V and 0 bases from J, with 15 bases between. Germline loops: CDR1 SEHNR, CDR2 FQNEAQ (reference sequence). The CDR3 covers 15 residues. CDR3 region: CASIPDSVVNTEAFF. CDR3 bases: TGTGCCAGCATCCCCGATAGTGTAGTGAACACTGAAGCTTTCTTT.